This entry lists 13 T cell receptor beta chains sequenced from one sample in a study of prognosis after radiotherapy for stage I lung cancer. It was by two-round multiplex PCR that TCR beta CDR3 was amplified from genomic DNA. Used in first-round PCR were primers specific to each TRBV and TRBJ gene. One entry per CDR3 protein, called by TCRdb with MiXCR from the multiplex PCR reads. The sample lists over 25,000 distinct CDR3 sequences, about 45% occurring once. The sequencing here drew on PBMCs, taken before or after stereotactic body radiation therapy (not recorded which). Receptors originate from a donor over 45 with non-small cell lung cancer.

This clonotype was counted a single time. A far larger clone is one nucleotide away, so this likely arose from a read error. The J gene is TRBJ2-1, the V gene TRBV6-8, with D maybe TRBD1 (6 bases). The germline V and J ends were trimmed by 9 bases and 4 bases, with 19 bases remaining between them. Per the germline V gene, CDR1 is MNHGY and CDR2 is SAAAGT. The CDR3 sequence is 15 residues long. The CDR3 DNA is TGTGCCAGAAGCCCGGATGGACAGCGTTACAATGAGCAGTTCTTC. This translates into CARSPDGQRYNEQFF.

On this clonotype: Given a far larger clone just one base away, this is likely a sequencing read error. This sequence joins TRBV6-4 and TRBJ2-7; no clear D gene. Germline V gene data show CDR1 as MRHNA and CDR2 as SNTAGT. There are 11 residues in the CDR3. The CDR3 bases are TGTGCCAGCAGTACACGCTACGAGAAGTACTTC. Amino acids: CASSTRYEKYF.

Remarks on this clonotype: A junction boundary mismatches the germline segment, possibly from a read error. This sequence joins TRBV7-3 and TRBJ2-3, with D tentatively TRBD1 (6 bases). Germline loops: CDR1 SGHTA, CDR2 FQGTGA. The CDR3 sequence is 15 residues long. CDR3 region: CTSSQEGAGADTQYF. The CDR3 region has the DNA TGTACCAGCAGCCAAGAGGGAGCAGGGGCAGATACGCAGTATTTT.

This clonotype appeared a single time. At one end the junction does not follow the germline gene, possibly because of a read error. The chain has TRBV6-1 and TRBJ2-6; the D gene is possibly TRBD2 (5 bases). This CDR3 comprises 14 residues. Germline V gene sequence: CDR1 MNHNS, CDR2 SASEGT. CDR3 DNA: TGTGCCAGCAGTGCACGGTCCGGGGACAACGTCCTGACTTTC. It codes for CASSARSGDNVLTF.

This clonotype was observed many times. The J gene is TRBJ2-1, the V gene TRBV5-6; 8 bases align to TRBD1. In germline, CDR1 is SGHDT, CDR2 YYEEEE. V lost 4 bases and J lost 8; bases outside the gene matches: 11. This CDR3 has 15 amino acids. Here the CDR3 DNA reads TGTGCCAGCAGCCACTACAGGGGGGCCAGGGATGAGCAGTTCTTC. It encodes CASSHYRGARDEQFF.

The chain combines TRBV6-1 with TRBJ2-1; possible D gene TRBD1, 6 bases. V shed 3 bases and J shed 2 bases, with 11 bases lying between them. The CDR3 contains 15 residues. Germline-derived CDR1 and CDR2 are MNHNS and SASEGT. CDR3 sequence (DNA): TGTGCCAGCAGTGACCAGACAGGAGCCTACAATGAGCAGTTCTTC. Encoded protein: CASSDQTGAYNEQFF.

Comment on this clonotype: A read error may produce the germline difference seen at one junction end. The chain uses TRBV27 and TRBJ2-7; TRBD1 aligns across 7 bases. The CDR3 runs to 13 residues. Germline CDR1 reads MNHEY; CDR2 reads SMNVEV (reference sequence). CDR3 protein: CANSQTGTYEKYF. DNA of the CDR3: TGTGCCAACAGCCAGACAGGGACCTACGAGAAGTACTTC.

This clonotype showed up many times. The chain joins TRBV7-3 to TRBJ1-1; no clear D gene. The CDR3 contains 14 residues. Trimming took 4 bases from V and 1 from J, leaving 10 bases between them. Germline lookup yields CDR1 SGHTA and CDR2 FQGTGA. The CDR3 coding sequence is TGTGCCAGCAGCTCCTCGGGGAGGAACACTGAAGCTTTCTTT. Residues: CASSSSGRNTEAFF.

This clonotype was recorded a few times. With a much larger clone just one base away, this may be a read error. This sequence joins TRBV6-1 and TRBJ1-1, with 8 nucleotides matching TRBD1. Per the germline V gene, CDR1 is MNHNS and CDR2 is SASEGT. This CDR3 has 15 residues. V lost 10 bases and J lost 3; bases outside the gene matches: 13. CDR3: CATGEEQGVYTEAFF. The CDR3 coding sequence is TGTGCCACCGGAGAAGAACAGGGGGTATACACTGAAGCTTTCTTT.

This clonotype was counted many times. The chain carries TRBV3-1 and TRBJ1-5; possible D gene TRBD1, 5 bases. Trimming pared 0 bases from V and 7 bases from J, leaving 10 bases between. Per germline, CDR1 LGHDT and CDR2 YNNKEL (reference sequence). The CDR3 loop spans 14 amino acids. The chain's CDR3 is CASSQEGGVQPQHF. The CDR3 bases are TGTGCCAGCAGCCAAGAGGGGGGGGTACAGCCCCAGCATTTT.

The chain carries TRBV5-1 and TRBJ2-1; D remains unclear. Germline V gene data show CDR1 as SGHRS and CDR2 as YFSETQ. CDR3 size: 13 residues. Trimming took off 2 bases at V and 6 bases at J, with 9 bases between the two ends. This chain's CDR3 is CASSLGPINEQFF. CDR3 in DNA: TGCGCCAGCAGCTTAGGCCCGATCAATGAGCAGTTCTTC.

The genes are TRBV24-1 and TRBJ2-1, with D perhaps matching TRBD1 (6 bases). The CDR3 contains 14 residues. Germline V lookup: CDR1 KGHDR, CDR2 SFDVKD. The V end was cut by 5 bases, the J end by 6 bases, with 13 bases between. CDR3 amino acids: CATSGRGYTNEQFF. The CDR3 bases are TGTGCCACCAGTGGCAGGGGATATACCAATGAGCAGTTCTTC.

The rearrangement uses TRBV19 and TRBJ2-2, with TRBD2 identical over 14 bases. In germline, CDR1 is LNHDA, CDR2 SQIVND (reference sequence). The junction had 9 bases not matched to a gene; V was cut back by 3 bases and J by 3 bases. The CDR3 has 19 residues. CDR3 DNA sequence: TGTGCCAGTAGTATGCGGGGACTAGCGGGAGATCTGTACACCGGGGAGCTGTTTTTT. Translation: CASSMRGLAGDLYTGELFF.